This is a list of T cell receptor beta chains from one sample in a study of cytomegalovirus exposure and HLA in healthy donors. This table comes from immunoSEQ multiplex PCR, and its TCRdb copy is limited to in-frame clones, with some not included. The sample has about 120,000 clones, 70% to 90% seen once. The sequenced material came from PBMCs. These receptors were collected from a woman between 25 and 40 years old in good health and CMV-seronegative. CDR3s include the opening cysteine and the closing phenylalanine or tryptophan. A D gene is named only where the DNA matches it firmly. The size of a clone is reported for some rows only, either as once, few or many, or as a class for expanded clones.

TRBD1 | TRBJ1-6 | NA | TRBV5-6 | CASSLARGLGSPLHF | TGTGCCAGCAGCTTGGCCAGGGGGCTTGGTTCACCCCTCCACTTT
NA | TRBJ1-6 | NA | TRBV27 | CASSLSWGGSSPLHF | TGTGCCAGCAGTTTATCGTGGGGGGGTAGCTCACCCCTCCACTTT
NA | TRBJ1-1 | NA | TRBV7-9 | CASSLPGDETEAFF | TGTGCCAGCAGCTTACCAGGGGATGAAACTGAAGCTTTCTTT
NA | TRBJ2-7 | few | TRBV19 | CASSMGLHRYF | TGTGCCAGTAGTATGGGGCTACATCGGTACTTC
TRBD1 | TRBJ2-2 | once | TRBV27 | CASWGQGTGELFF | TGTGCCAGCTGGGGACAGGGCACCGGGGAGCTGTTTTTT
NA | TRBJ1-4 | NA | TRBV5-1 | CASSPTGGRNNEKLFF | TGCGCCAGCAGCCCCACGGGGGGGCGCAACAATGAAAAACTGTTTTTT
TRBD1 | TRBJ1-2 | NA | TRBV30 | CAWSGTVYGYTF | TGTGCCTGGAGCGGGACAGTCTATGGCTACACCTTC
NA | TRBJ2-1 | NA | TRBV9 | CASSVTLVSSYNEQFF | TGTGCCAGCAGCGTAACGTTAGTAAGCTCCTACAATGAGCAGTTCTTC
TRBD2 | TRBJ2-7 | NA | TRBV27 | CASSSPSSGGGHEQYF | TGTGCCAGCAGTTCCCCTTCGAGCGGGGGTGGCCACGAGCAGTACTTC
NA | TRBJ2-2 | NA | TRBV5-1 | CASSLGQLNTGELFF | TGCGCCAGCAGCTTGGGACAGCTGAACACCGGGGAGCTGTTTTTT
NA | TRBJ2-2 | NA | TRBV21-1 | CASSTPVATGKDTGELFF | TGTGCCAGCAGCACACCTGTAGCGACAGGGAAGGACACCGGGGAGCTGTTTTTT
NA | TRBJ2-7 | NA | TRBV2 | CASRTGHLATFYEQYF | TGTGCCAGCAGGACAGGGCACCTAGCGACGTTCTACGAGCAGTACTTC
NA | TRBJ2-7 | NA | TRBV2 | CASSEKTGASEQYF | TGTGCCAGCAGTGAAAAGACAGGCGCTTCCGAGCAGTACTTC
TRBD1 | TRBJ2-7 | NA | TRBV5-1 | CASSFRGPAWSGSYEQYF | TGCGCCAGCAGCTTCAGGGGGCCCGCCTGGAGTGGATCCTACGAGCAGTACTTC
TRBD1 | TRBJ1-1 | NA | TRBV10-1 | CAGTGVNTEAFF | TGCGCCGGCACAGGGGTGAACACTGAAGCTTTCTTT
TRBD1 | TRBJ1-5 | NA | TRBV7-6 | CASSLAPGQGAENQPQHF | TGTGCCAGCAGCTTAGCGCCGGGACAGGGGGCTGAAAATCAGCCCCAGCATTTT
NA | TRBJ1-2 | few | TRBV19 | CASSITPPAEGYTF | TGTGCCAGTAGTATAACGCCACCCGCGGAGGGCTACACCTTC
TRBD1 | TRBJ2-7 | NA | TRBV19 | CASSIWRQGDYEQYF | TGTGCCAGTAGTATATGGAGACAGGGGGACTACGAGCAGTACTTC
TRBD1 | TRBJ2-4 | NA | TRBV9 | CASSPRGQGDIQYF | TGTGCCAGCAGCCCCAGGGGCCAGGGGGACATTCAGTACTTC
NA | TRBJ1-1 | NA | TRBV30 | CAWSPDRNTEAFF | TGTGCCTGGAGTCCGGACAGAAACACTGAAGCTTTCTTT
TRBD1 | TRBJ1-5 | NA | TRBV18 | CASSATGDSNQPQHF | TGTGCCAGCTCAGCGACAGGGGATAGCAATCAGCCCCAGCATTTT
TRBD2 | TRBJ2-1 | NA | TRBV18 | CASSHTSGGTYNEQFF | TGTGCCAGCTCACATACTAGCGGGGGCACCTACAATGAGCAGTTCTTC
TRBD2 | TRBJ2-2 | NA | TRBV6-6 | CASSYGVAGETGELFF | TGTGCCAGCAGTTACGGGGTAGCGGGGGAGACCGGGGAGCTGTTTTTT
TRBD1 | TRBJ1-4 | NA | TRBV6-5 | CASSYGTVNEKLFF | TGTGCCAGCAGTTATGGGACAGTAAATGAAAAACTGTTTTTT
TRBD1 | TRBJ1-1 | NA | TRBV5-1 | CASNLEGQRNTEAFF | TGCGCCAGCAACCTTGAGGGACAGAGAAACACTGAAGCTTTCTTT
NA | TRBJ2-5 | NA | TRBV6-5 | CASRPGHQETQYF | TGTGCCAGCAGACCCGGTCACCAAGAGACCCAGTACTTC
NA | TRBJ2-1 | NA | TRBV18 | CASSPRWGDEQFF | TGTGCCAGCTCACCACGGTGGGGCGATGAGCAGTTCTTC
NA | TRBJ2-6 | NA | TRBV9 | CASSPSRAGANVLTF | TGTGCCAGCAGCCCCTCCAGGGCTGGGGCCAACGTCCTGACTTTC
TRBD2 | TRBJ2-3 | NA | TRBV7-9 | CASSLVGSGATDTQYF | TGTGCCAGCAGCTTAGTGGGTAGCGGGGCCACAGATACGCAGTATTTT
TRBD1 | TRBJ1-1 | NA | TRBV5-6 | CASSLGQRTGGVWGTEAFF | TGTGCCAGCAGCTTGGGCCAGAGGACAGGGGGCGTCTGGGGCACTGAAGCTTTCTTT
TRBD1 | TRBJ2-5 | NA | TRBV6-6 | CASSYNRGRETQYF | TGTGCCAGCAGTTACAACAGGGGGCGTGAGACCCAGTACTTC
NA | TRBJ1-3 | NA | TRBV9 | CASSVDLDSVLGDTIYF | TGTGCCAGCAGCGTAGATCTGGACAGTGTGCTAGGGGACACCATATATTTT
TRBD1 | TRBJ2-1 | once | TRBV18 | CASSDLKGAYNEQFF | TGTGCCAGCTCAGACCTTAAGGGGGCATACAATGAGCAGTTCTTC
TRBD1 | TRBJ2-2 | NA | TRBV5-4 | CASSGTGQGVSGELFF | TGTGCCAGCAGCGGAACGGGACAGGGGGTTTCCGGGGAGCTGTTTTTT
TRBD1 | TRBJ2-7 | NA | TRBV7-2 | CASSLVGTGGGEQYF | TGTGCCAGCAGCTTAGTAGGGACAGGGGGAGGAGAGCAGTACTTC
NA | TRBJ2-6 | NA | TRBV13 | CASSFRGSSLSGANVLTF | TGTGCCAGCAGCTTTAGGGGGTCCTCTCTCTCTGGGGCCAACGTCCTGACTTTC
TRBD1 | TRBJ1-3 | NA | TRBV10-3 | CAISANNWGTGKTGNTIYF | TGTGCCATCAGCGCTAATAATTGGGGGACAGGCAAAACTGGAAACACCATATATTTT
NA | TRBJ1-1 | few | TRBV5-1 | CASSQGWNTEAFF | TGCGCCAGCAGCCAGGGGTGGAACACTGAAGCTTTCTTT
TRBD2 | TRBJ2-5 | NA | TRBV2 | CASSNNGLAGGETQYF | TGTGCCAGCAGTAATAACGGACTAGCGGGGGGGGAGACCCAGTACTTC
TRBD2 | TRBJ2-5 | NA | TRBV27 | CASSTGLAGGRETQYF | TGTGCCAGCAGTACGGGACTAGCGGGGGGGCGGGAGACCCAGTACTTC
TRBD1 | TRBJ1-2 | once | TRBV7-6 | CASSLEPGGLGYTF | TGTGCCAGCAGCTTAGAGCCAGGGGGCCTAGGCTACACCTTC
TRBD2 | TRBJ2-3 | NA | TRBV11-1 | CASSPSGGAVDTQYF | TGTGCCAGCAGCCCTAGCGGGGGGGCCGTAGATACGCAGTATTTT
NA | TRBJ2-3 | NA | TRBV6-6 | CASSYGSAVDTQYF | TGTGCCAGCAGTTACGGGAGCGCCGTGGATACGCAGTATTTT
NA | TRBJ1-4 | NA | TRBV9 | CASSVGFMSEKLFF | TGTGCCAGCAGCGTAGGCTTTATGAGTGAAAAACTGTTTTTT
NA | TRBJ1-1 | NA | TRBV7-2 | CASSLVGGEEAFF | TGTGCCAGCAGCTTAGTAGGGGGGGAGGAAGCTTTCTTT
TRBD1 | TRBJ1-1 | NA | TRBV30 | CAWGETGHPGAFF | TGTGCCTGGGGTGAGACAGGGCACCCGGGGGCTTTCTTT
NA | TRBJ1-1 | NA | TRBV6-5 | CASSYSGSLGFFF | TGTGCCAGCAGTTACTCGGGTAGCCTTGGGTTTTTCTTT
TRBD1 | TRBJ2-2 | NA | TRBV6-1 | CASSLTGVTGELFF | TGTGCCAGCTCCTTGACAGGGGTCACCGGGGAGCTGTTTTTT
NA | TRBJ1-2 | few | TRBV29-1 | CSVGLDWGPLYYGYTF | TGCAGCGTTGGGCTCGATTGGGGGCCCCTTTACTATGGCTACACCTTC
TRBD1 | TRBJ1-1 | NA | TRBV5-1 | CASSLGTGGRTEAFF | TGCGCCAGCAGCTTGGGGACAGGGGGACGCACTGAAGCTTTCTTT
NA | TRBJ2-3 | NA | TRBV20-1 | CSLRLADTQYF | TGCAGCCTCCGACTAGCAGATACGCAGTATTTT
NA | TRBJ2-1 | NA | TRBV4-3 | CASSDRLDNEQFF | TGCGCCAGCAGCGACCGACTAGACAATGAGCAGTTCTTC
NA | TRBJ1-2 | NA | TRBV7-8 | CASIPGGPTNYGYTF | TGTGCCAGCATCCCCGGAGGGCCTACTAACTATGGCTACACCTTC
NA | TRBJ2-5 | few | TRBV5-1 | CASGSRVGQETQYF | TGCGCCAGCGGGAGTAGGGTCGGGCAAGAGACCCAGTACTTC
NA | TRBJ1-3 | NA | TRBV7-2 | CASRLTGASGNTIYF | TGTGCCAGCAGGCTGACAGGAGCCTCTGGAAACACCATATATTTT
NA | TRBJ1-2 | few | TRBV5-6 | CASSLVQGSGYTF | TGTGCCAGCAGCTTGGTGCAGGGAAGCGGCTACACCTTC
TRBD1 | TRBJ2-5 | once | TRBV2 | CASSKQGAGETQYF | TGTGCCAGCAGTAAACAGGGGGCGGGGGAGACCCAGTACTTC
TRBD1 | TRBJ1-1 | NA | TRBV18 | CASSPPGGRVEAFF | TGTGCCAGCTCACCACCAGGGGGCAGGGTTGAAGCTTTCTTT